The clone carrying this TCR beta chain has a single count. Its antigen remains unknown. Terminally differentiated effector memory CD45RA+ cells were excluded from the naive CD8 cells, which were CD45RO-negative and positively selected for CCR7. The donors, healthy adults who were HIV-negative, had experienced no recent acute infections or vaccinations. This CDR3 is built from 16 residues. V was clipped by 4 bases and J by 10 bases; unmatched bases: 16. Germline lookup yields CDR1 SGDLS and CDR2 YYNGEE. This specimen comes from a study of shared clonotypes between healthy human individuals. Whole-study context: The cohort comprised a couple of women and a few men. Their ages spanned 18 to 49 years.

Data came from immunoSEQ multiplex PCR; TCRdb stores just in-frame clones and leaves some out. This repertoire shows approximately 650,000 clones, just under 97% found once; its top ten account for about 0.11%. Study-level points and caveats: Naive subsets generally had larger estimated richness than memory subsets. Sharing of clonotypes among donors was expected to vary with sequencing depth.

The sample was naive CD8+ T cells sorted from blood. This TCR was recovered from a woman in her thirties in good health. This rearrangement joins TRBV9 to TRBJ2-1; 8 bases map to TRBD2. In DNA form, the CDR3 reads TGTGCCAGCAGCCCCCCTTTGCGGGAGGCCGTTGAGGAGCAGTTCTTC. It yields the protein CASSPPLREAVEEQFF.